The source of this T cell receptor (beta chain) is a study of T cells in Graves' hyperthyroidism and ophthalmopathy. Amplification yielded TCR beta CDR3 regions, with RNA transcripts as the source. A set of HTBI primers served as the primers for a first-round RT-PCR of the TCR CDR3. MiXCR, applied by TCRdb to the multiplex PCR reads, yields one record per CDR3 protein. The sample includes 250,000 to 300,000 distinct CDR3 sequences, 15% to 20% of them seen just once. At least ten counts were recorded for this clonotype. The CDR3 has 13 residues. CDR1 is GTSNPN, CDR2 SVGIG, per germline (reference sequence). Between the trimmed V and J ends, which lost 1 base and 3 bases, there was a span of 10 bases.

The genes are TRBV30 and TRBJ2-7; D is unclear. Specimen: blood. The clonotype was recovered from a man aged 50 to 59 with Graves' ophthalmopathy. The CDR3 DNA follows: TGTGCCTGGAGTGAACATATGCTCTACGAGCAGTACTTC. It is translated as CAWSEHMLYEQYF.